The sequence of this TCR beta chain was determined in a study of tumor and adjacent non-tumor tissue in lung cancer. On the study more broadly: Aged about 30 to 76 years, patients included roughly 10 men and a few women with stage I to III disease. Samples averaged about 3.8 million productive TCRbeta reads each.

Findings and caveats of the study: Shorter survival was associated with higher TCR diversity in tumors. Top 100 clones took a larger repertoire share in normal lung.

This clonotype appeared a few times. Its antigen is not identified. The library came from three nested PCR rounds adapted from ARM-PCR protocols. TCRdb itself ran the multiplex PCR reads through MiXCR, one entry per CDR3 protein. The data hold some 51,000 distinct CDR3 sequences, with about two thirds observed a single time. V was pared by 5 bases and J by 8 bases, with 14 bases between. This CDR3 has 12 amino acids. Germline CDR1 GTSNPN, CDR2 SVGIG (reference sequence). No cell sorting was done before RNA was extracted from the tissue. More than 3 cm separated this lung sample from the edge of the tumor.

The chain joins TRBV30 to TRBJ2-3, with a weak D call TRBD2 (6 bases). Specimen: distant non-tumor lung tissue. The TCR sequence derives from a woman in her 70s with non-small cell lung cancer. CDR3 bases: TGTGCCTGGGGGACGGACTATCGTACGCAGTATTTT. Translation: CAWGTDYRTQYF.